This paragraph covers one T cell receptor beta chain sequence. Data came from immunoSEQ multiplex PCR; TCRdb stores just in-frame clones and leaves some out. The repertoire consists of roughly 240,000 clones, with 85% to 90% occurring once and the leading ten covering less than 3%. The validation cohort, a group of under 150 subjects, included the donors and was separate from the roughly 620-subject first cohort. The sample originates from a study of cytomegalovirus exposure and HLA in healthy donors. V was clipped by 4 bases and J by 7 bases; unmatched bases: 17. The CDR3 totals 16 residues. Germline V CDR1 and CDR2: SGHRS, YFSETQ.

Material for sequencing was PBMCs. This clonotype originated in a man aged 18 to 35 in good health and CMV-seronegative. V is TRBV5-1 and J is TRBJ2-7, with 7 bases identical to TRBD2. CDR3 bases: TGCGCCAGCAGCCACGATAACACTAGCGTCCTTAGGGAGCAGTACTTC. Its translation: CASSHDNTSVLREQYF.